This is a list of T cell receptor beta chains from one sample in a study of cytomegalovirus exposure and HLA in healthy donors. Sequencing used immunoSEQ multiplex PCR; TCRdb keeps in-frame clones, though not all of them. The table lists 70,000 or so clones, roughly four fifths of them singletons. Sequencing used PBMCs. These receptors were taken from an older woman in good health and CMV-seropositive. CDR3s leave out the opening cysteine and the closing phenylalanine or tryptophan.

j_call v_call cdr3_aa
TRBJ2-1 TRBV4-2 ASSQEGRGYNEQF
TRBJ2-7 TRBV5-1 ASSASSRGGASYEQY
TRBJ2-5 TRBV6-5 ASNNRGQETQY
TRBJ1-2 TRBV13 ASSLRDFGYT
TRBJ2-3 TRBV29-1 SFGGAGSTDTQY
TRBJ2-2 TRBV6-5 ASSYGTTNTGELF
TRBJ2-1 TRBV9 ASSVATSGSPNEQF
TRBJ1-1 TRBV10-3 AISEPLGTGMNTEAF
TRBJ2-1 TRBV7-9 ASSPDRLAGDPQF
TRBJ1-1 TRBV9 ASSVGGHINTEAF
TRBJ1-5 TRBV4-2 ASSQDTWQPQH
TRBJ2-1 TRBV6-1 ASSEFLGGYNEQF
TRBJ2-5 TRBV6-1 ASKLAGDGRETQY
TRBJ1-4 TRBV15 ATSRAAGEKLF
TRBJ2-3 TRBV25-1 ASSSPSGGAGTQY
TRBJ1-6 TRBV30 AWKNRGYNSPLH
TRBJ1-1 TRBV19 ASSPWDREGTEAF
TRBJ2-3 TRBV9 ASSPRQGLADTQY
TRBJ1-2 TRBV27 ASRPTGGYGYT
TRBJ1-1 TRBV30 AWAAGQVSRLNTEAF
TRBJ2-7 TRBV6-1 ASGGLAYEQY
TRBJ1-4 TRBV5-1 ASSTTGTGNEKLF
TRBJ2-2 TRBV6-1 ASSRRDTNTGELF
TRBJ2-3 TRBV2 ASGGAGGPDTQY
TRBJ1-3 TRBV5-1 ASSLARPRAGNTIY
TRBJ2-3 TRBV5-1 ASSWTSGRADTQY
TRBJ2-2 TRBV11-3 ASSLASVTGELF